Each of the 8 T cell receptor beta chains below was sequenced from the same sample in a study of shared clonotypes between healthy human individuals. Clones were read by immunoSEQ multiplex PCR, and TCRdb kept only the in-frame ones, dropping some. The repertoire holds roughly 1.4 million clones, with about 98.5% as singletons. Input material: naive CD4+ T cells sorted from blood. Subset given: CD45RA+ positively selected. The origin of the receptors is a man younger than 40 in good health.

V usage is TRBV5-1 and J usage is TRBJ2-3; D is unresolved. This CDR3 is built from 15 residues. Looked up from germline, CDR1 is SGHRS and CDR2 is YFSETQ. V was trimmed by 4 bases and J by 1 base, leaving 13 bases between them. The DNA for the CDR3 is TGCGCCAGCAGCCCTCAAGGCGTAGGCACAGATACGCAGTATTTT. Encoded protein: CASSPQGVGTDTQYF.

The chain couples TRBV29-1 to TRBJ1-1, with 7 bases aligning to TRBD1. CDR1 and CDR2 (germline): SQVTM, ANQGSEA. The CDR3 contains 17 residues. V shed 3 bases and J 0 bases; nucleotides not matched to a gene: 13. CDR3 DNA sequence: TGCAGCGTTGATTTGGGGACAGCCAAATCTTTGAACACTGAAGCTTTCTTT. Its translation: CSVDLGTAKSLNTEAFF.

The V gene is TRBV7-9, the J gene TRBJ2-7, with 9 nucleotides matching TRBD2. CDR3 size: 15 residues. The ends lost 1 base at V and 5 bases at J; junction bases unmatched: 6. Germline lookup yields CDR1 SEHNR and CDR2 FQNEAQ (reference sequence). The CDR3 coding sequence is TGTGCCAGCAGCTTAGACGGTTCTAGCGGGAACGAGCAGTACTTC. Its protein is CASSLDGSSGNEQYF.

This chain connects TRBV6-6 to TRBJ2-3; unclear D gene. Looked up from germline, CDR1 is MNHNY and CDR2 is SVGAGI (reference sequence). The CDR3 totals 11 residues. The germline V and J ends were trimmed by 8 bases and 2 bases, with 5 bases remaining between them. The CDR3 DNA sequence: TGTGCCAGCCGTCTCACAGATACGCAGTATTTT. Amino acid sequence: CASRLTDTQYF.

The genes are TRBV19 and TRBJ2-3; 8 nucleotides line up with TRBD2. V shed 5 bases and J 1 base; nucleotides not matched to a gene: 2. The CDR3 is made up of 14 amino acids. From germline, CDR1 is LNHDA and CDR2 SQIVND (reference sequence). CDR3 loop: CASSQTSGTDTQYF. CDR3 DNA: TGTGCCAGTAGTCAGACTAGCGGCACAGATACGCAGTATTTT.

This chain links TRBV5-1 with TRBJ2-7; no reliable D call. The CDR3 length is 13 residues. V gave up 4 bases and J gave up 2 bases, with 10 bases separating them. The germline gives CDR1 SGHRS, CDR2 YFSETQ. This chain's CDR3 is CASSQRQAYEQYF. The CDR3 bases are TGCGCCAGCAGCCAAAGACAAGCCTACGAGCAGTACTTC.

The chain joins TRBV5-6 to TRBJ2-3; D is unresolved. The ends were cut back, 4 bases at V and 0 bases at J, with 6 bases in the middle. This CDR3 has 13 amino acids. Looked up from germline, CDR1 is SGHDT and CDR2 is YYEEEE. The CDR3 reads CASSRYSTDTQYF. The DNA of the CDR3 is TGTGCCAGCAGCCGCTATAGCACAGATACGCAGTATTTT.

The chain recombines TRBV7-9 with TRBJ2-2; D is undetermined. The V and J ends lost 5 bases and 2 bases respectively, with 6 bases between them. The CDR3 covers 13 residues. Germline-derived CDR1 and CDR2 are SEHNR and FQNEAQ (reference sequence). Here the CDR3 reads CASSPDNTGELFF. CDR3 sequence (DNA): TGTGCCAGCAGCCCCGATAACACCGGGGAGCTGTTTTTT.